These 32 T cell receptor beta chains were sequenced from one sample in a study of cytomegalovirus exposure and HLA in healthy donors. The study ran its PCR with 60 Vbeta and 13 Jbeta primers. This table comes from immunoSEQ multiplex PCR, and its TCRdb copy is limited to in-frame clones, with some not included. The sample yields 150,000 to 200,000 clones, roughly 78% seen once. Sequences were obtained from PBMCs. All receptors come from a girl aged 5-17 years in good health and CMV-seropositive.

The DNA of the CDR3 is TGTGCCAGCAGCCCCTTGACAGGGTTGAACACTGAAGCTTTCTTT. Its translation: CASSPLTGLNTEAFF. The rearrangement joins TRBV11-3 to TRBJ1-1; 7 bases map to TRBD1. V dropped 5 bases and J dropped 0; count of bases not matched to a gene: 6. Germline V lookup: CDR1 SGHNT, CDR2 YENEEA. The CDR3 runs to 15 residues.

This clone showed up just once. This chain links TRBV9 with TRBJ2-3, with a tentative D call TRBD1 (6 bases). Germline V gene sequence: CDR1 SGDLS, CDR2 YYNGEE. The V and J ends lost 1 base and 4 bases respectively, with 13 bases between them. The CDR3 is made up of 15 amino acids. The CDR3 is CASSVRGLGSDTQYF. CDR3 coding DNA: TGTGCCAGCAGCGTAAGGGGGTTGGGGTCAGATACGCAGTATTTT.

This clone appeared a few times. The chain joins TRBV5-1 to TRBJ2-2, with D unresolved. V was cut by 1 base and J by 6 bases, with 7 bases left in between. This CDR3 is 13 amino acids long. The germline gives CDR1 SGHRS, CDR2 YFSETQ. The CDR3 DNA is TGCGCCAGCAGCTTGTCCCTCGCCGGGGAGCTGTTTTTT. Translating gives CASSLSLAGELFF.

A word on this clone: At one end the junction does not follow the germline gene, possibly because of a read error. The chain carries TRBV7-2 and TRBJ2-7; D call uncertain. The CDR3 extends over 14 amino acids. Germline-derived CDR1 and CDR2 are SGHTA and FQGNSA. The CDR3 protein is CASSRRGYSNEQYF. The CDR3 DNA sequence: TGTGCCAGCAGCCGCAGAGGTTACTCCAACGAGCAGTACTTC.

The chain links TRBV2 to TRBJ1-5, with D possibly TRBD1 on 6 matching bases. The length of the CDR3 is 16 residues. V shed 6 bases and J shed 4 bases, with 19 bases lying between them. The V gene's germline CDR1 is SNHLY and CDR2 FYNNEI. The CDR3 here is CASSQGGTKGNQPQHF. The CDR3 DNA sequence: TGTGCCAGCAGCCAAGGGGGGACTAAGGGTAATCAGCCCCAGCATTTT.

This chain joins TRBV6-6 and TRBJ2-3; 11 bases agree with TRBD2. V lost 2 bases to trimming and J lost 6 bases; unmatched junction nucleotides: 4. Looked up from germline, CDR1 is MNHNY and CDR2 is SVGAGI (reference sequence). The CDR3 length is 15 residues. CDR3 nucleotide sequence: TGTGCCAGCAGTTACATAGCGGGGGGGCCGGATACGCAGTATTTT. Amino acids: CASSYIAGGPDTQYF.

The chain recombines TRBV7-9 with TRBJ2-5; D is perhaps TRBD1 (6 bases). The length of the CDR3 is 15 residues. Germline V lookup: CDR1 SEHNR, CDR2 FQNEAQ (reference sequence). With 3 bases removed from V and 5 bases from J, the gap between germline ends came to 16 bases. The CDR3 nucleotides read TGTGCCAGCAGCTTCGGGACAAGCCGGGCGGAGACCCAGTACTTC. Translated: CASSFGTSRAETQYF.

The chain has TRBV13 and TRBJ1-2; D may be TRBD1 (5 bases). Trimming pared 7 bases from V and 6 bases from J, leaving 15 bases between. Germline CDR1 reads PRHDT; CDR2 reads FYEKMQ (reference sequence). The CDR3 runs 13 residues. The CDR3 DNA follows: TGTGCCAGCACGGAAGGCAGGGCAAATGGCTACACCTTC. This encodes CASTEGRANGYTF.

This chain links TRBV6-5 with TRBJ2-1; 7 positions match TRBD2. The CDR3 is 16 residues long. Germline lookup yields CDR1 MNHEY and CDR2 SVGAGI. The J segment lost 2 bases and the V segment lost 4 bases, leaving 8 bases of the junction unmatched. CDR3 nucleotide sequence: TGTGCCAGCAGTTTCCCCTCCGGGGGGACCTACAATGAGCAGTTCTTC. This sequence encodes CASSFPSGGTYNEQFF.

The gene calls are TRBV10-3 and TRBJ2-5; TRBD2 is a possible D gene (6 bases). CDR1 is ENHRY, CDR2 SYGVKD, per germline. The V end was cut by 8 bases, the J end by 1 base, with 23 bases between. The length of the CDR3 is 17 residues. In DNA form, the CDR3 reads TGTGCCATCTCCCCCGGAGGGCGGGGAGATCTCCAAGAGACCCAGTACTTC. Its translation: CAISPGGRGDLQETQYF.

The rearrangement joins TRBV5-5 to TRBJ2-7; 12 nucleotides agree with TRBD2. V shed 4 bases and J 4 bases; nucleotides not matched to a gene: 12. Germline assignment: CDR1 SGHKS and CDR2 YYEKEE (reference sequence). This CDR3 region has 17 residues. The chain's CDR3 is CASSTGTLLAGGYEQYF. The CDR3 DNA reads TGTGCCAGCAGCACAGGGACTTTACTAGCGGGGGGATACGAGCAGTACTTC.

The V gene is TRBV30, the J gene TRBJ2-3; the match to TRBD2 covers 11 bases. The germline V gene has CDR1 GTSNPN and CDR2 SVGIG (reference sequence). There are 15 residues in the CDR3. V gave up 2 bases and J gave up 8 bases; unmatched junction bases: 9. CDR3 nucleotides: TGTGCCTGGAGTTTGGGTAGCGGGGGGGCCGGTACGCAGTATTTT. Encoded protein: CAWSLGSGGAGTQYF.

V and J are TRBV7-2 and TRBJ1-1; maybe TRBD1 (6 bases). CDR1 SGHTA and CDR2 FQGNSA come from the germline V gene. CDR3 size: 14 residues. The germline V and J ends were trimmed by 3 bases and 3 bases, with 11 bases remaining between them. The CDR3 DNA sequence: TGTGCCAGCAGCTTGGCAGGGGCGTACACTGAAGCTTTCTTT. Translated, it gives CASSLAGAYTEAFF.

J is TRBJ2-1 and V is TRBV7-9; 7 nucleotides line up with TRBD2. V shed 5 bases, J shed 3 bases, and the junction held 10 bases outside the gene matches. CDR3 length: 16 residues. CDR1 and CDR2 (germline): SEHNR, FQNEAQ (reference sequence). The CDR3 coding sequence is TGTGCCAGCAGCGCGGTCCCGGGACTAAACTACAATGAGCAGTTCTTC. As protein: CASSAVPGLNYNEQFF.

This rearrangement joins TRBV16 to TRBJ1-1, with 9 bases aligning to TRBD1. V shed 0 bases, J shed 5 bases, and the junction held 13 bases outside the gene matches. The CDR3 is 18 residues long. In germline, CDR1 is KGHSY, CDR2 FQNENV. The CDR3: CASSQSVIYGTGFTEAFF. CDR3 DNA sequence: TGTGCCAGCAGCCAATCGGTGATATACGGGACAGGGTTTACTGAAGCTTTCTTT.

The chain employs TRBV6-6 and TRBJ1-3, with TRBD1 matching over 8 bases. CDR1 MNHNY and CDR2 SVGAGI come from the germline V gene (reference sequence). V lost 6 bases to trimming and J lost 2 bases; unmatched junction nucleotides: 9. The CDR3 totals 16 residues. The CDR3 sequence: CASRRDRGSAGNTIYF. CDR3 nucleotide sequence: TGTGCCAGCAGGAGAGACAGGGGCTCCGCTGGAAACACCATATATTTT.

The rearrangement uses TRBV18 and TRBJ2-3; D ambiguous. Germline V gene sequence: CDR1 KGHSH, CDR2 LQKENI. V shed 2 bases and J shed 7 bases, with 10 bases lying between them. This CDR3 spans 13 amino acids. CDR3: CASSPTERNTQYF. In DNA, the CDR3 is TGTGCCAGCTCACCAACAGAGAGAAATACGCAGTATTTT.

The V call is TRBV12-5, the J call TRBJ1-2; D possibly corresponds to TRBD1 (5 bases). Germline lookup yields CDR1 LGHNT and CDR2 FRNRAP. The CDR3 runs to 16 residues. V was shortened by 3 bases and J by 7 bases, with 21 bases between the two germline ends. CDR3 in amino acids: CASGFLPLGQGGGYTF. The CDR3 DNA reads TGTGCTAGTGGTTTCCTCCCTCTTGGGCAGGGTGGTGGCTACACCTTC. Based on the CDR3 plus reference TRBV12-5 and TRBJ1-2, the full variable domain is DARVTQTPRHKVTEMGQEVTMRCQPILGHNTVFWYRQTMMQGLELLAYFRNRAPLDDSGMPKDRFSAEMPDATLATLKIQPSEPRDSAVYFCASGFLPLGQGGGYTFGSGTRLTVV.

The rearrangement uses TRBV7-2 and TRBJ2-1; TRBD1 matches at 7 bases. The CDR3 length is 13 residues. The V gene's germline CDR1 is SGHTA and CDR2 FQGNSA. V was pared by 5 bases and J by 10 bases, with 8 bases of the junction left unmatched. CDR3 bases: TGTGCCAGCAGCCTACGGACAGGCCGGGAGCAGTTCTTC. Residues: CASSLRTGREQFF.

This clone was seen a few times. The V call is TRBV13, the J call TRBJ1-1; no reliable D call. V was cut by 4 bases and J by 4 bases, with 7 bases left in between. Per the germline V gene, CDR1 is PRHDT and CDR2 is FYEKMQ (reference sequence). The CDR3 spans 12 residues. CDR3 coding DNA: TGTGCCAGCAGCTCCCGGGGCACTGAAGCTTTCTTT. Protein: CASSSRGTEAFF.

This clone was recorded once. V gene TRBV7-8 combines with J gene TRBJ1-3; maybe TRBD1 (5 bases). The CDR3 totals 16 residues. Germline V gives CDR1 SGHVS, CDR2 FQNEAQ. Trimming took off 4 bases at V and 1 base at J, with 14 bases between the two ends. CDR3 DNA: TGTGCCAGCAGCTCTTCTGGGGGGTTATCTGGAAACACCATATATTTT. It codes for CASSSSGGLSGNTIYF.

This chain links TRBV5-1 with TRBJ1-4; maybe TRBD1 (5 bases). The CDR3 consists of 15 residues. Looked up from germline, CDR1 is SGHRS and CDR2 is YFSETQ. Trimming removed 0 bases from V and 1 base from J, with 7 bases in between. Here the CDR3 DNA reads TGCGCCAGCAGCTTGGAGGGGCTAACTAATGAAAAACTGTTTTTT. Its protein product is CASSLEGLTNEKLFF.

V usage is TRBV19 and J usage is TRBJ1-6; 9 bases map to TRBD1. The CDR3 has 18 residues. CDR1 is LNHDA, CDR2 SQIVND, per germline (reference sequence). Trimming cost V 6 bases and J 1 base; bases outside gene matches: 10. The CDR3 DNA is TGTGCCAGTAGATCGATACAGGGGGCAGTTTCCTATAATTCACCCCTCCACTTT. Its protein product is CASRSIQGAVSYNSPLHF.

J is TRBJ1-5 and V is TRBV30; TRBD1 is a possible D gene (5 bases). Trimming took off 2 bases at V and 2 bases at J, with 13 bases between the two ends. Germline values: CDR1 GTSNPN, CDR2 SVGIG (reference sequence). The CDR3 covers 15 residues. CDR3: CAWSLAGGGNQPQHF. In DNA, the CDR3 is TGTGCCTGGAGTTTGGCGGGGGGAGGCAATCAGCCCCAGCATTTT. Drawing the rest from reference TRBV30 and TRBJ1-5, the complete variable domain is SQTIHQWPATLVQPVGSPLSLECTVEGTSNPNLYWYRQAAGRGLQLLFYSVGIGQISSEVPQNLSASRPQDRQFILSSKKLLLSDSGFYLCAWSLAGGGNQPQHFGDGTRLSIL.

This rearrangement joins TRBV11-2 to TRBJ2-7; D remains unclear. Trimming removed 5 bases from V and 6 bases from J, with 5 bases in between. CDR1 is SGHAT, CDR2 FQNNGV, per germline. The CDR3 is 10 residues long. The CDR3 nucleotides read TGTGCCAGCAGCACGGGCGAGCAGTACTTC. Translated, it gives CASSTGEQYF.

This chain links TRBV2 with TRBJ1-4, with 7 positions matching TRBD1. Germline values: CDR1 SNHLY, CDR2 FYNNEI. This CDR3 spans 14 amino acids. Trimming at V came to 6 bases and at J to 5 bases, leaving 6 bases not matched to a gene. The CDR3 is CASSAGTVNEKLFF. CDR3 bases: TGTGCCAGCAGCGCCGGGACAGTCAATGAAAAACTGTTTTTT.

The CDR3 nucleotides are TGTGCCAGCAGCGTAGTGGCTCCCTTCTCTGGAAACACCATATATTTT. As protein: CASSVVAPFSGNTIYF. This chain connects TRBV9 to TRBJ1-3; D ambiguous. The CDR3 is made up of 16 amino acids. The germline gives CDR1 SGDLS, CDR2 YYNGEE. Deletions cut 0 bases from V and 0 bases from J, with 10 bases between.

The V call is TRBV10-1, the J call TRBJ1-1, with D unclear. Germline CDR1 and CDR2: WNHNN and SYGVQD (reference sequence). With 0 bases removed from V and 0 bases from J, the gap between germline ends came to 5 bases. The CDR3 contains 14 residues. Written as DNA, the CDR3 is TGCGCCAGCAGTGAGTCGGCCCTGAACACTGAAGCTTTCTTT. Protein product: CASSESALNTEAFF.

This clone was counted between two and nine times. V usage is TRBV30 and J usage is TRBJ1-2; D is perhaps TRBD1 (6 bases). Germline loops: CDR1 GTSNPN, CDR2 SVGIG (reference sequence). V lost 0 bases, J lost 4 bases, and 18 bases lay in between. This CDR3 has 16 amino acids. The chain's CDR3 is CAWSVRGGRISYGYTF. DNA of the CDR3: TGTGCCTGGAGTGTACGGGGGGGGCGCATCTCCTATGGCTACACCTTC.

This clone showed up just once. The rearrangement uses TRBV2 and TRBJ1-6, with D perhaps TRBD1 (6 bases). The CDR3 runs 16 residues. Trimming shortened V by 8 bases and J by 7 bases, and 21 bases separated the two germline ends. Germline V CDR1 and CDR2: SNHLY, FYNNEI. The CDR3 bases are TGTGCCAGCCCGATCAGGGGTCCCCTCGAAAATTCACCCCTCCACTTT. It yields the protein CASPIRGPLENSPLHF.

The rearrangement links TRBV4-1 to TRBJ1-4, with a possible D match to TRBD1 (5 bases). This CDR3 contains 15 residues. CDR1 is MGHRA and CDR2 is YSYEKL in the germline V gene. V was pared by 0 bases and J by 0 bases, with 5 bases between. The CDR3 loop reads CASSQDRATNEKLFF. The CDR3 DNA is TGCGCCAGCAGCCAAGACAGGGCAACTAATGAAAAACTGTTTTTT.

The chain is built from TRBV6-5 and TRBJ2-7; 13 bases map to TRBD2. V gave up 8 bases and J gave up 1 base; unmatched junction bases: 5. Germline V gene data show CDR1 as MNHEY and CDR2 as SVGAGI. The CDR3 extends over 15 amino acids. The CDR3 bases are TGTGCCAGCGGCCAGGGACTAGCGGGGTCCTACGAGCAGTACTTC. Protein product: CASGQGLAGSYEQYF.